This TCR beta chain is drawn from a study of regulatory T cells in long-lasting Graves disease (dated by TCRdb to 2020 to 2023). Concerning the study at large: Persistent Graves' disease was defined as antithyroid drug treatment for over 5 years with persistently positive TSH receptor autoantibodies. Persistent Graves' disease patients in the clinical cohort had taken antithyroid drugs for 9 to 11 years on average. Persistent Graves' disease patients were compared with newly diagnosed Graves' disease patients by peripheral blood TCR sequencing and RNA sequencing. The study was registered as a clinical trial and conducted in China. TCR sequencing covered some 13 persistent and some 20 newly diagnosed Graves' disease patients, 33 samples in total.

Findings and caveats that apply to the study as a whole: Patients with persistent disease shared more public clonotypes (fewer than 3,000) than newly diagnosed patients did (more than 900). Only the TCR beta chain was sequenced and analyzed. The small sample size was acknowledged by the authors as a limitation that may reduce accuracy. Compared with newly diagnosed patients, patients with persistent Graves' disease had lower TCR Shannon entropy and fewer highly expanded clones, which suggests clonal expansion. Because the primary lesion, thyroid tissue, could not be accessed, the study looked at peripheral blood alone.

In its sample, this clonotype was seen many times. Its antigen remains undetermined. The record has no base qualities; no much larger clone is one base away. The library was prepared using multiplex PCR. Sequencing relied on an Illumina HiSeq 4000. CDR3 regions were amplified by Arm-PCR with iRepertoire HTBI primers to construct TCR beta libraries. Gel purification was performed on PCR products prior to sequencing. In the original analysis: Across samples, roughly 60 TRBV and 14 TRBJ segments were identified and used for gene usage analysis of CDR3 amino acid clonotypes. Filtered high-quality paired reads were merged into contigs using COPE and FqMerger. BLAST was used to align contigs to IMGT TRBV, TRBD and TRBJ reference genes, and CDR3 was defined according to IMGT. Any clonotype with a frequency above 0.1% was counted as a highly expanded clone. Shannon entropy served as the measure of repertoire diversity, while the Gini coefficient captured V-J evenness. A clonotype was considered public if more than one individual shared it. The public reads were quality trimmed at Q25 with fastp and then assembled into clones with MiXCR by TCRdb, keeping productive beta chains. CDR3 protein duplicates are merged, each entry listing the most common genes and DNA. TCRdb's processing, not the authors', yielded these V and J calls. This sample holds about 460,000 distinct CDR3 sequences; about 20% were observed only once. Of the sample, about an eighth falls within the top ten clones.

This specimen's time point label, per the study, means: persistent/refractory GD, antithyroid drugs over 5 years with positive TRAb. For both TCR sequencing and RNA sequencing, RNA was extracted from PBMCs using TRIzol. The diagnosis of Graves' disease was made according to American Thyroid Association guidelines. The patients came from an endocrinology department in Xi'an, China. From each patient, roughly 9 milliliters of peripheral blood was collected into an EDTA anticoagulant tube. PBMCs were isolated by Ficoll Paque Plus density gradient separation without further T cell sorting. An Agilent 2100 Bioanalyzer and agarose gel were used to assess RNA quality, and a NanoDrop 2000 was used to measure RNA concentration. Sequencing used peripheral blood mononuclear cells (PBMCs), obtained when the disease was refractory, from a patient treated with antithyroid drugs. The sequence came from a female donor with Graves disease.

In nucleotides, the sequence is TGCAGTGCAAGGGACAGCTCCGACACTGAAGCTTTCTTT. It translates to CSARDSSDTEAFF. The rearrangement combines TRBV20-1 with TRBJ1-1, with 7 bases in between that match TRBD1. The junction shows trimming of 6 bases on V and 3 bases on J, and the gene matches do not reach 7 bases of it. The CDR3 runs 13 amino acids, cysteine and phenylalanine included. Of all the DNA, just the CDR3 is kept, 39 bases in frame from base 1. CDR1 and CDR2 (DFQATT, SNEGSKA) derive from the germline V gene (reference sequence).